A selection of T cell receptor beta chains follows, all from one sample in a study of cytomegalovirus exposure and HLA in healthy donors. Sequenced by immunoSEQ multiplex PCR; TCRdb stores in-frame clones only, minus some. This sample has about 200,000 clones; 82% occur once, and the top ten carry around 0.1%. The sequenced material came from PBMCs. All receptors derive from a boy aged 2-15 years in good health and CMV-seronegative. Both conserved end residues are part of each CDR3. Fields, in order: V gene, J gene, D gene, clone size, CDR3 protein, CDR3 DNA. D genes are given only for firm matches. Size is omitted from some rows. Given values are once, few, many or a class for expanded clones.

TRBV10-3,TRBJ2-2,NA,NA,CAIGNGADAGELFF,TGTGCCATCGGGAACGGAGCGGATGCCGGGGAGCTGTTTTTT
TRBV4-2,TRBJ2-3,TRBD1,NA,CASSPRQGMGDTQYF,TGTGCCAGCAGCCCCCGACAGGGGATGGGAGATACGCAGTATTTT
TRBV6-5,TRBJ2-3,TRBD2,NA,CASSDSGGGDTQYF,TGTGCCAGCAGTGACTCCGGGGGGGGAGATACGCAGTATTTT
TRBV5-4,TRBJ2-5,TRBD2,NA,CASSLANPSGVETQYF,TGTGCCAGCAGCTTGGCCAATCCTAGCGGGGTGGAGACCCAGTACTTC
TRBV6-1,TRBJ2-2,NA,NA,CASGAEGTGELFF,TGTGCCAGCGGGGCAGAAGGGACCGGGGAGCTGTTTTTT
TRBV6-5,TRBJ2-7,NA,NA,CASSSPSYEQYF,TGTGCCAGCAGTTCCCCGAGTTACGAGCAGTACTTC
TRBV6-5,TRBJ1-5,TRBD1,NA,CASSSDRAIQPQHF,TGTGCCAGCAGTTCGGACAGGGCGATTCAGCCCCAGCATTTT
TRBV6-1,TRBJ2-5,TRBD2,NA,CASRSGTKVKTQYF,TGTGCCAGCAGGTCCGGGACTAAAGTGAAGACCCAGTACTTC
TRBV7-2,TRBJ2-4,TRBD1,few,CASSPRTGGAGSKNIQYF,TGTGCCAGCAGCCCAAGAACAGGGGGCGCGGGATCCAAAAACATTCAGTACTTC
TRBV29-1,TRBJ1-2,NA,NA,CSVADTGYGYTF,TGCAGCGTCGCGGACACTGGCTATGGCTACACCTTC
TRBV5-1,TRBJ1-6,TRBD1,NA,CASSLAGRGNSPLHF,TGCGCCAGCAGCTTGGCGGGCAGGGGGAACTCACCCCTCCACTTT
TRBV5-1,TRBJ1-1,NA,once,CASSLSGWATEAFF,TGCGCCAGCAGCTTATCAGGGTGGGCCACTGAAGCTTTCTTT
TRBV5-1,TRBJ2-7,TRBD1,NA,CASSKSTGGYEQYF,TGCGCCAGCAGCAAGTCGACAGGGGGCTACGAGCAGTACTTC
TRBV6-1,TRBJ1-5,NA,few,CASSEAGGNQPQHF,TGTGCCAGCAGTGAAGCAGGGGGAAATCAGCCCCAGCATTTT
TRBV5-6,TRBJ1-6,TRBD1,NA,CASSRGTGIPLSYNSPLHF,TGTGCCAGCAGCCGCGGGACAGGAATTCCCCTCTCCTATAATTCACCCCTCCACTTT
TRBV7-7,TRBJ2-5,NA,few,CASSPFGANQETQYF,TGTGCTAGCAGCCCCTTTGGGGCAAACCAAGAGACCCAGTACTTC
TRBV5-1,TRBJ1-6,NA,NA,CASSSGRGTELYNSPLHF,TGCGCCAGCAGCTCGGGACGCGGGACGGAGTTATATAATTCACCCCTCCACTTT
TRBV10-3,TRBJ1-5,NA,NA,CAISEREGGNQPQHF,TGTGCCATCAGTGAGAGGGAAGGGGGCAATCAGCCCCAGCATTTT
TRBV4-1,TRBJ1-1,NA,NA,CASSHPLGEGSAEAFF,TGCGCCAGCAGCCACCCTTTAGGAGAGGGTAGCGCTGAAGCTTTCTTT
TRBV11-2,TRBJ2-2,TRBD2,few,CASSLDGIAGHANTGELFF,TGTGCCAGCAGCTTAGATGGGATAGCGGGGCACGCGAACACCGGGGAGCTGTTTTTT
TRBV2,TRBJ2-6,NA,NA,CASSDFSGANVLTF,TGTGCCAGCAGTGACTTTTCTGGGGCCAACGTCCTGACTTTC
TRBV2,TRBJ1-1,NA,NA,CASNTGIDTEAFF,TGTGCCAGCAATACAGGGATCGACACTGAAGCTTTCTTT
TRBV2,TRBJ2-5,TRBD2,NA,CASSDQFSGSGSQYF,TGTGCCAGCAGTGATCAGTTTAGCGGGTCGGGGTCCCAGTACTTC
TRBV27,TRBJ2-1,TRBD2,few,CASRRYPWPRIRGVYNEQFF,TGTGCCAGCAGACGCTATCCCTGGCCCCGGATACGGGGGGTCTACAATGAGCAGTTCTTC
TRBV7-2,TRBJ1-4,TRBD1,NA,CASSKTGDNEKLFF,TGTGCCAGCAGCAAGACAGGGGATAATGAAAAACTGTTTTTT
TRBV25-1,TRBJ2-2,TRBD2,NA,CASSEGMAGVDTGELFF,TGTGCCAGCAGTGAAGGGATGGCGGGGGTGGACACCGGGGAGCTGTTTTTT
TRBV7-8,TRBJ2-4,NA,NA,CASSRSAVAKNIQYF,TGTGCCAGCAGCAGGAGCGCGGTAGCCAAAAACATTCAGTACTTC
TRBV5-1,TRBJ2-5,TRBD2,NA,CASSGTSGGPQETQYF,TGCGCCAGCAGCGGGACTAGCGGGGGGCCCCAAGAGACCCAGTACTTC
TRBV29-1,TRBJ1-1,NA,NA,CSVGQGNTEAFF,TGCAGCGTTGGGCAGGGCAACACTGAAGCTTTCTTT
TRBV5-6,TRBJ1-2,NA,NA,CASSSPGLILLDHGYTF,TGTGCCAGCAGTTCCCCGGGACTGATTTTGTTGGATCATGGCTACACCTTC
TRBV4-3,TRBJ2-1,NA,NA,CASSQYFQGDEQFF,TGCGCCAGCAGCCAATACTTCCAGGGCGATGAGCAGTTCTTC
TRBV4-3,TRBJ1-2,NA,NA,CASSQEMGGGANYGYTF,TGCGCCAGCAGCCAAGAAATGGGGGGGGGAGCTAACTATGGCTACACCTTC
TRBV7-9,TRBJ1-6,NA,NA,CASSLGHYNSPLHF,TGTGCCAGCAGCTTGGGACACTATAATTCACCCCTCCACTTT
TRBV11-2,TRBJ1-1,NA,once,CASSLEGATEAFF,TGTGCCAGCAGCTTAGAGGGGGCCACTGAAGCTTTCTTT
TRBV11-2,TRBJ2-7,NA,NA,CASSFMFREQYF,TGTGCCAGCAGCTTTATGTTCCGCGAGCAGTACTTC
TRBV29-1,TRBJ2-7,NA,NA,CSVEGAAYEQYF,TGCAGCGTTGAAGGGGCCGCTTACGAGCAGTACTTC
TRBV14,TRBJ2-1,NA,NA,CASSLVTRVNEQFF,TGTGCCAGCAGCCTGGTCACCAGGGTTAATGAGCAGTTCTTC
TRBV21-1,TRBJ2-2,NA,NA,CASRPTGAGELFF,TGTGCCAGCAGACCAACAGGGGCCGGGGAGCTGTTTTTT
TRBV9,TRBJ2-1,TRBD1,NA,CASSVDRGGQFF,TGTGCCAGCAGCGTCGACAGGGGGGGGCAGTTCTTC
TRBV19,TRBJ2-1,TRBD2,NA,CASSIVGGDYNEQFF,TGTGCCAGTAGTATTGTCGGGGGGGACTACAATGAGCAGTTCTTC
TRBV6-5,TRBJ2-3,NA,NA,CASSYHASSTDTQYF,TGTGCCAGCAGTTACCATGCGAGTAGCACAGATACGCAGTATTTT
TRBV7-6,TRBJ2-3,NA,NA,CASSLDRETSTDTQYF,TGTGCCAGCAGCTTAGACAGGGAGACTAGCACAGATACGCAGTATTTT
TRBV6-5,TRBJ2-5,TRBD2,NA,CASSYDRGAQYF,TGTGCCAGCAGTTACGATCGGGGGGCCCAGTACTTC
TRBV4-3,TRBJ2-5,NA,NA,CASSRSAGAETQYF,TGCGCCAGCAGCCGGTCGGCGGGGGCAGAGACCCAGTACTTC
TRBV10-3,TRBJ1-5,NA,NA,CAISPGQQPQHF,TGTGCCATCAGCCCCGGACAGCAGCCCCAGCATTTT
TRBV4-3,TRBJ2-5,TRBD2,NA,CASSQKSGSGETQYF,TGCGCCAGCAGCCAAAAGAGCGGTAGCGGGGAGACCCAGTACTTC
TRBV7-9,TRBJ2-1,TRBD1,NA,CASSSGQITYNEQFF,TGTGCCAGCAGCTCGGGACAGATTACCTACAATGAGCAGTTCTTC
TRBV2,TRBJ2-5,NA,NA,CASSETGTGTQYF,TGTGCCAGCAGTGAGACAGGGACTGGGACCCAGTACTTC
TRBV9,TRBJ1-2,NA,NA,CASSPRQIMGGYTF,TGTGCCAGCAGCCCCCGACAGATCATGGGGGGCTACACCTTC